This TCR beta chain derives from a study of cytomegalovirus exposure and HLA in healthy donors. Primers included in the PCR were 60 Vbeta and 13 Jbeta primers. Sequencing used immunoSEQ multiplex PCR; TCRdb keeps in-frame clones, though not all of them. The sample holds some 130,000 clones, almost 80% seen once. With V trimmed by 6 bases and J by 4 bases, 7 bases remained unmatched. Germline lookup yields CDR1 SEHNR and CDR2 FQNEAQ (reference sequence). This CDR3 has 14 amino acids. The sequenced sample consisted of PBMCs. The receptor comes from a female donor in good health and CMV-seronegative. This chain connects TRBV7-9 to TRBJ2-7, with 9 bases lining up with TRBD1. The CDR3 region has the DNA TGTGCCAGCAGTCTCCGGGACAGGGTATACGAGCAGTACTTC. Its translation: CASSLRDRVYEQYF.